This T cell receptor beta chain was identified in a study of control samples from healthy donors and cancer patients. Trimming removed 5 bases at V and 3 bases at J, with 13 bases between. CDR3 length: 14 amino acids. The germline V gene encodes CDR1 SGHAT and CDR2 FQNNGV. Libraries were prepared by immunoSEQ multiplex PCR; TCRdb keeps only in-frame clonotypes and omits some of them. The sample has 150,000 to 200,000 clones. The chain couples TRBV11-2 to TRBJ1-1; D perhaps matches TRBD1 (5 bases). This TCR came from a woman aged 25 to 39 in good health. Material for sequencing was blood. The CDR3: CASSRGRRDTEAFF. The CDR3 DNA is TGTGCCAGCAGCCGGGGACGGCGGGACACTGAAGCTTTCTTT.